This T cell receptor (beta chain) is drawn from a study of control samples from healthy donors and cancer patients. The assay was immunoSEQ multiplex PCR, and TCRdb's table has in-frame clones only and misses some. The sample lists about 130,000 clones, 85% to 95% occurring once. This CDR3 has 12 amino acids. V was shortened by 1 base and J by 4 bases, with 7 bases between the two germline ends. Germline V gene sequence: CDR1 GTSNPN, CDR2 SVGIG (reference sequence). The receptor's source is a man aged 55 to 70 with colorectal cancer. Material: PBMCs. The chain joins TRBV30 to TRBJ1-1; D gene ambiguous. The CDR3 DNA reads TGTGCCTGGAGTGAAGGAGCCACTGAAGCTTTCTTT. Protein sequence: CAWSEGATEAFF.